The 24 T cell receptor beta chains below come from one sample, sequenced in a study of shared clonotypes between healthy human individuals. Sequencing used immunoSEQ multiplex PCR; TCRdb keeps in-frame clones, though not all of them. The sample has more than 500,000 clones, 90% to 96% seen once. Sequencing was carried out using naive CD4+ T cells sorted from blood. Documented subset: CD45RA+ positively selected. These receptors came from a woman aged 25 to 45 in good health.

The CDR3 sequence is CSVGDSDNIQYF. CDR3 DNA: TGCAGCGTTGGGGACAGCGATAACATTCAGTACTTC. This rearrangement joins TRBV29-1 to TRBJ2-4; 7 bases are shared with TRBD1. The germline gives CDR1 SQVTM, CDR2 ANQGSEA. V gave up 4 bases and J gave up 7 bases; unmatched junction bases: 4. The length of the CDR3 is 12 residues.

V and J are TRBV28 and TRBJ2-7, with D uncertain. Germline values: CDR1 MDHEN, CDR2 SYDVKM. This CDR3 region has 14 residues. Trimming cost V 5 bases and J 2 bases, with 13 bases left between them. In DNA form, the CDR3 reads TGTGCCAGCAGTCTAACGACTCAGACCTACGAGCAGTACTTC. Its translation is CASSLTTQTYEQYF.

The chain's CDR3 is CASRRGTRDTDTQYF. Here the CDR3 DNA reads TGCGCCAGCAGACGAGGGACGAGAGACACAGATACGCAGTATTTT. The chain uses TRBV5-1 and TRBJ2-3; D is tentatively TRBD1 or TRBD2 (5 bases each). V was shortened by 5 bases and J by 2 bases, with 15 bases between the two germline ends. The germline V gene encodes CDR1 SGHRS and CDR2 YFSETQ. The CDR3 consists of 15 residues.

The CDR3: CASKVPGQGSGYTF. Here the CDR3 DNA reads TGTGCCAGCAAAGTCCCGGGACAGGGAAGTGGCTACACCTTC. The chain combines TRBV28 with TRBJ1-2, with TRBD1 matching 9 bases. This CDR3 contains 14 residues. Trimming took 7 bases from V and 7 from J; bases not matched to a gene: 10. From germline, CDR1 is MDHEN and CDR2 SYDVKM.

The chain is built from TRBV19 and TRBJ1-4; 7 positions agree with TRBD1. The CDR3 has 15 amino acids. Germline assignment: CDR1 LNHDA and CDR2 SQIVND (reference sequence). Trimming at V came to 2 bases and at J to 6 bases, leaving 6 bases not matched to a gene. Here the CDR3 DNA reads TGTGCCAGTAGTATAAGGACAGGAGGGGATGAAAAACTGTTTTTT. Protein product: CASSIRTGGDEKLFF. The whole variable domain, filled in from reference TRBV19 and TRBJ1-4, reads DGGITQSPKYLFRKEGQNVTLSCEQNLNHDAMYWYRQDPGQGLRLIYYSQIVNDFQKGDIAEGYSVSREKKESFPLTVTSAQKNPTAFYLCASSIRTGGDEKLFFGSGTQLSVL.

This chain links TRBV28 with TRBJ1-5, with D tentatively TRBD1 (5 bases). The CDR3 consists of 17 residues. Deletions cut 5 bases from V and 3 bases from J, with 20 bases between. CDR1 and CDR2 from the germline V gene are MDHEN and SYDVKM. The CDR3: CASSQFGDPTSNQPQHF. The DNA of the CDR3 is TGTGCCAGCAGTCAATTTGGGGACCCTACCTCCAATCAGCCCCAGCATTTT. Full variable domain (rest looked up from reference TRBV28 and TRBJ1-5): DVKVTQSSRYLVKRTGEKVFLECVQDMDHENMFWYRQDPGLGLRLIYFSYDVKMKEKGDIPEGYSVSREKKERFSLILESASTNQTSMYLCASSQFGDPTSNQPQHFGDGTRLSIL.

CDR3 protein: CASSLRSGSFYEQYF. In DNA form, the CDR3 reads TGCGCCAGCAGCTTGAGGAGCGGGAGTTTTTACGAGCAGTACTTC. This chain links TRBV5-1 with TRBJ2-7, with 8 positions matching TRBD2. CDR1 is SGHRS, CDR2 YFSETQ, per germline. CDR3 length: 15 amino acids. The ends lost 1 base at V and 4 bases at J; junction bases unmatched: 7.

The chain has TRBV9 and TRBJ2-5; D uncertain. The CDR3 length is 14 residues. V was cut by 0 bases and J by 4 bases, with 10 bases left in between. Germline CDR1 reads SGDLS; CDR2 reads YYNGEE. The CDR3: CASSVGAAGETQYF. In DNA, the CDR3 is TGTGCCAGCAGCGTAGGGGCCGCCGGAGAGACCCAGTACTTC. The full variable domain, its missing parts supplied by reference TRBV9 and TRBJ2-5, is DSGVTQTPKHLITATGQRVTLRCSPRSGDLSVYWYQQSLDQGLQFLIQYYNGEERAKGNILERFSAQQFPDLHSELNLSSLELGDSALYFCASSVGAAGETQYFGPGTRLLVL.

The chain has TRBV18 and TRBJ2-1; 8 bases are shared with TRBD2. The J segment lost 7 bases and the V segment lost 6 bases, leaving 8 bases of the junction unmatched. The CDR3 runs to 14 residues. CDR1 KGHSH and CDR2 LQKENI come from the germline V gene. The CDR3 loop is CASSPGGGRNEQFF. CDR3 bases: TGTGCCAGCTCCCCCGGGGGGGGTCGGAATGAGCAGTTCTTC.

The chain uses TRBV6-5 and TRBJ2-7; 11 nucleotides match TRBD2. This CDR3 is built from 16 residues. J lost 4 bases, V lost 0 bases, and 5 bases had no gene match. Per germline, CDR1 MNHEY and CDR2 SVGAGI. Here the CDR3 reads CASSYSTLAGGYEQYF. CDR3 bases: TGTGCCAGCAGTTACTCGACGCTAGCGGGAGGTTACGAGCAGTACTTC.

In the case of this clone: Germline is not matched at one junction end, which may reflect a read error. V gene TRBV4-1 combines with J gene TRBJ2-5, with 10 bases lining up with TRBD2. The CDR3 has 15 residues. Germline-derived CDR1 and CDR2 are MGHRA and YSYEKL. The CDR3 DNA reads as TGCGCCAGCAGCCAAAAGCGGGAGGGCCAAGGGACCCAGTACTTC. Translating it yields CASSQKREGQGTQYF.

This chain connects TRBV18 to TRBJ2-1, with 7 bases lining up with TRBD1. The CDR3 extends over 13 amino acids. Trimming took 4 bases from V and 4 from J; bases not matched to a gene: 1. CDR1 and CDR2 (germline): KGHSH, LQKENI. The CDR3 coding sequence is TGTGCCAGCTCACGGGACAGTTACAATGAGCAGTTCTTC. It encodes CASSRDSYNEQFF.

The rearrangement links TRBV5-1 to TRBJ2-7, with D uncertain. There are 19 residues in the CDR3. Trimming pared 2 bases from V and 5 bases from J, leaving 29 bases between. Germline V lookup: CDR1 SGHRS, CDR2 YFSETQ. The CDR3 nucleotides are TGCGCCAGCAGCTTACGGCCCTTGAGGTTACAACCCCCAACGGACGAGCAGTACTTC. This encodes CASSLRPLRLQPPTDEQYF.

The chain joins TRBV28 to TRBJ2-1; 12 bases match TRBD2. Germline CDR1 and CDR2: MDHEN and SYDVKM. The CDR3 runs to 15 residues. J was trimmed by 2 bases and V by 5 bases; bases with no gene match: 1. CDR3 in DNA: TGTGCCAGCAGTCGACTAGCGGGAGCCTACAATGAGCAGTTCTTC. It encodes CASSRLAGAYNEQFF.

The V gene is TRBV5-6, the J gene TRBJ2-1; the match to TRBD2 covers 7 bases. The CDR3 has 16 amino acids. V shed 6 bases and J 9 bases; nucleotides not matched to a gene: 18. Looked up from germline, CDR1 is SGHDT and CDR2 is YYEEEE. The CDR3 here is CASTNRQLGGPSEQFF. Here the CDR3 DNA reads TGTGCCAGCACTAATCGACAGCTGGGAGGGCCGAGTGAGCAGTTCTTC.

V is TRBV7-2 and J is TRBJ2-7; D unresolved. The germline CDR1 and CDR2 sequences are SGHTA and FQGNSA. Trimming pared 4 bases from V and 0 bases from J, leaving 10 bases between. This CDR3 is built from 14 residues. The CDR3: CASSSVRSSYEQYF. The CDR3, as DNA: TGTGCCAGCAGCTCAGTCAGGAGCTCCTACGAGCAGTACTTC. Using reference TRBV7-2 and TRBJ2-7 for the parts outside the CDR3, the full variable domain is GAGVSQSPSNKVTEKGKDVELRCDPISGHTALYWYRQSLGQGLEFLIYFQGNSAPDKSGLPSDRFSAERTGGSVSTLTIQRTQQEDSAVYLCASSSVRSSYEQYFGPGTRLTVT.

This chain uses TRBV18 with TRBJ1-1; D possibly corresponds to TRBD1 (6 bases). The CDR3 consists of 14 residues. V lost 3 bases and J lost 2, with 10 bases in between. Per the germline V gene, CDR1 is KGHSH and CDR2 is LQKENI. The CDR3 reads CASSPRTANTEAFF. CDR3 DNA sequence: TGTGCCAGCTCACCCCGGACAGCCAACACTGAAGCTTTCTTT.

CDR3 in amino acids: CASSSSASGNTIYF. CDR3 coding DNA: TGTGCCAGTAGCTCATCGGCCTCTGGAAACACCATATATTTT. This chain joins TRBV19 and TRBJ1-3; D uncertain. CDR3 length equals 14 residues. The germline V gene encodes CDR1 LNHDA and CDR2 SQIVND (reference sequence). The V and J ends lost 6 bases and 0 bases respectively, with 9 bases between them. The entire variable domain, with the rest obtained from reference TRBV19 and TRBJ1-3, is as follows: DGGITQSPKYLFRKEGQNVTLSCEQNLNHDAMYWYRQDPGQGLRLIYYSQIVNDFQKGDIAEGYSVSREKKESFPLTVTSAQKNPTAFYLCASSSSASGNTIYFGEGSWLTVV.

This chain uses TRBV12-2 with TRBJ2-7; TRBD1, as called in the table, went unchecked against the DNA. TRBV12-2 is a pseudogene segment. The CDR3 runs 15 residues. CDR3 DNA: TGTGCAAGTCGCTTTCCGGGACAGGGTCCCTACGAGCAGTACTTC. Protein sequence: CASRFPGQGPYEQYF.

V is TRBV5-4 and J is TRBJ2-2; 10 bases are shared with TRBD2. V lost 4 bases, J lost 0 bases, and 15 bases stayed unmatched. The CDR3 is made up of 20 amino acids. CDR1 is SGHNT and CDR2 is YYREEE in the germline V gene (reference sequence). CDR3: CASSPRPTSGTPPNTGELFF. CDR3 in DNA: TGTGCCAGCAGCCCAAGACCTACTAGCGGGACCCCCCCGAACACCGGGGAGCTGTTTTTT.

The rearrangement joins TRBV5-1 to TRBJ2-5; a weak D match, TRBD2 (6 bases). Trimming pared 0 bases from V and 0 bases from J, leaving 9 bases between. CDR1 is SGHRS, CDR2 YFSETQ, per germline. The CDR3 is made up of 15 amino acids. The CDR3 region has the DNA TGCGCCAGCAGCTTGGGTGTAGCGGACCAAGAGACCCAGTACTTC. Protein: CASSLGVADQETQYF.

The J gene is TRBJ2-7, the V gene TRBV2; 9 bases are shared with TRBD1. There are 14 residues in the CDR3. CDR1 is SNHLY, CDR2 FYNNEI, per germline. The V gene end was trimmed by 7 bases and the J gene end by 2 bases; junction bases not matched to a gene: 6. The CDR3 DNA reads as TGTGCCAGCACTCCGGGACAGGGAACCTACGAGCAGTACTTC. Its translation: CASTPGQGTYEQYF.

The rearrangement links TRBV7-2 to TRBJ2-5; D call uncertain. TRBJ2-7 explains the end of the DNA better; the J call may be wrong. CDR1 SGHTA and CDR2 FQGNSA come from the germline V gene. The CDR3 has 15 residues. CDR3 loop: CASSPGVDGPYEQYF. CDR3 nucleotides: TGTGCCAGCAGCCCCGGAGTAGACGGCCCCTACGAGCAGTACTTC.

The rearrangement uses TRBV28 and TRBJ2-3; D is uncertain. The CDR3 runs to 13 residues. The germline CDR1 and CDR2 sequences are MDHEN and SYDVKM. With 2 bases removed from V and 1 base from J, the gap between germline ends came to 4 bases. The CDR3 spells CASSLRGTDTQYF. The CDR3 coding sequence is TGTGCCAGCAGTTTAAGAGGCACAGATACGCAGTATTTT.